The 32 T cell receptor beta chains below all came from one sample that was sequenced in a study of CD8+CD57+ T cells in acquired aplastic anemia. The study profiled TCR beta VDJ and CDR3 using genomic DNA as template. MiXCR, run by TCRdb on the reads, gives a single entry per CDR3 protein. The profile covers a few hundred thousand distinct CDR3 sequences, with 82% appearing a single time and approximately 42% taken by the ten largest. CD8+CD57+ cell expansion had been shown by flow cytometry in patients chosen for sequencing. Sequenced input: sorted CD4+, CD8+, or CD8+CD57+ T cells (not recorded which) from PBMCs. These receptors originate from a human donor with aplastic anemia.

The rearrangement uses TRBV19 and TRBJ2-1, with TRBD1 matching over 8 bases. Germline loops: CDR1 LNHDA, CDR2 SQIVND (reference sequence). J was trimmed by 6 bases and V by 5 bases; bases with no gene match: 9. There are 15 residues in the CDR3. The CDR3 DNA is TGTGCCAGTAGTGGGACAGGAGGTTGTGCCAATGAGCAGTTCTTC. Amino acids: CASSGTGGCANEQFF.

CDR3 sequence (DNA): TGTGCCAGCAGCTTACATGGAGCCGAGCAGTACCTCTGCTACGAGCAGTACGTC. Its protein product is CASSLHGAEQYLCYEQYV. The chain couples TRBV7-2 to TRBJ2-7; D is unresolved. The CDR3 covers 18 residues. V gave up 2 bases and J gave up 3 bases, with 23 bases separating them. Germline CDR1 and CDR2: SGHTA and FQGNSA.

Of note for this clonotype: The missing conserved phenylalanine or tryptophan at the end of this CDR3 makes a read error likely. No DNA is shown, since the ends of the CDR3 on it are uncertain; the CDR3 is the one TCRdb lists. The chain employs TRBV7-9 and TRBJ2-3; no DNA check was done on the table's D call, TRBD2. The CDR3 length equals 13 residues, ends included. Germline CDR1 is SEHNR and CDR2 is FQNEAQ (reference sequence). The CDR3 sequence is CASSYERSGTRDL.

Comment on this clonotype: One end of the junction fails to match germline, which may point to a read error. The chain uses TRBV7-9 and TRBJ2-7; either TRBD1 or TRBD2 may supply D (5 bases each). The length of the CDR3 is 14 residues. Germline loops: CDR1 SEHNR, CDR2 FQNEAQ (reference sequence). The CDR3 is CATSGQGLAYALFF. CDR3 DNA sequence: TGTGCCACCAGCGGCCAGGGCCTAGCTTACGCGCTGTTCTTC.

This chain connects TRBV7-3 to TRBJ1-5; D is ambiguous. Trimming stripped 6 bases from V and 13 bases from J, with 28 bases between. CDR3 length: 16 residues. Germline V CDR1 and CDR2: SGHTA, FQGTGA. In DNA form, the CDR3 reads TGTGCCAGCAGTGTAGGGAGCGGGATCGGTCATGATCCGCAGCATTTT. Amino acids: CASSVGSGIGHDPQHF.

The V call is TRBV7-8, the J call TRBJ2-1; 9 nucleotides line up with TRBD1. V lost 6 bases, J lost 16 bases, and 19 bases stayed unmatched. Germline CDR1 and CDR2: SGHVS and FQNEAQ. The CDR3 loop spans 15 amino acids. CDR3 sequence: CASRYRDRAHNQYFF. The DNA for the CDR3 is TGTGCCAGCAGGTACCGGGACAGGGCGCATAATCAGTATTTCTTC.

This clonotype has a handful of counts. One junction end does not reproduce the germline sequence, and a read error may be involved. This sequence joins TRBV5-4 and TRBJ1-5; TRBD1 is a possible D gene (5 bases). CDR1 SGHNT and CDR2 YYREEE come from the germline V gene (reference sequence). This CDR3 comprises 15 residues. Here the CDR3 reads CASSLGGGYNQPQHF. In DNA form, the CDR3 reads TGTGCCAGTAGCTTGGGGGGGGGGTACAATCAGCCCCAGCATTTT. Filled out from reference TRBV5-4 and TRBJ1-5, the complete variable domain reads ETGVTQSPTHLIKTRGQQVTLRCSSQSGHNTVSWYQQALGQGPQFIFQYYREEENGRGNFPPRFSGLQFPNYSSELNVNALELDDSALYLCASSLGGGYNQPQHFGDGTRLSIL.

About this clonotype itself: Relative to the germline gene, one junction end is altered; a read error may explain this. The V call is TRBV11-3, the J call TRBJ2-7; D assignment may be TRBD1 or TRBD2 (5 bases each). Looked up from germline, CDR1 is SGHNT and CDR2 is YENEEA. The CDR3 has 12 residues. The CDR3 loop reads CASGFNLTDWYF. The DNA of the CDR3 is TGCGCCAGCGGCTTTAATCTGACAGATTGGTACTTC.

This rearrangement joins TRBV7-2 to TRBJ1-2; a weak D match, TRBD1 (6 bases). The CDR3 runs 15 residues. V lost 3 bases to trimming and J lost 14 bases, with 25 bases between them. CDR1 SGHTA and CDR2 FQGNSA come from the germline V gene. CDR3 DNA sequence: TGTGCCAGCAGCTTGACAGGCGGGAGCGAATATGCGCAGACCTTC. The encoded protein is CASSLTGGSEYAQTF. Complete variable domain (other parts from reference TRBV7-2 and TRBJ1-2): GAGVSQSPSNKVTEKGKDVELRCDPISGHTALYWYRQSLGQGLEFLIYFQGNSAPDKSGLPSDRFSAERTGGSVSTLTIQRTQQEDSAVYLCASSLTGGSEYAQTFGSGTRLTVV.

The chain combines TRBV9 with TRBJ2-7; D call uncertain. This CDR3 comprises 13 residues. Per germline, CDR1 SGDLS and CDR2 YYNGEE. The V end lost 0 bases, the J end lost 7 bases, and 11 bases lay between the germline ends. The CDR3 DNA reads TGTGCCAGCAGCGTAGCGGTGGTTGGGGAGCAGTACTTC. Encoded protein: CASSVAVVGEQYF.

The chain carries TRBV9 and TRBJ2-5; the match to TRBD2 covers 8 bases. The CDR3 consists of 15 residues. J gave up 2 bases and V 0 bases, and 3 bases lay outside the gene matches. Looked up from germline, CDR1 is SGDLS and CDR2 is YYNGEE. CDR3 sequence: CASSVAGTSQETQYF. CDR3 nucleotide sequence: TGTGCCAGCAGCGTAGCTGGGACTAGTCAAGAGACCCAGTACTTC.

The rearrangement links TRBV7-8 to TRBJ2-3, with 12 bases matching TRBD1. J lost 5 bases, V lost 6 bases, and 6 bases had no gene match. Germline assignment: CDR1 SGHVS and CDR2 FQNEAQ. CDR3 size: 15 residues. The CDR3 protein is CASSSGTGGLDTQYF. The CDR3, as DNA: TGTGCCAGCAGTTCCGGGACAGGGGGCTTAGATACGCAGTATTTT.

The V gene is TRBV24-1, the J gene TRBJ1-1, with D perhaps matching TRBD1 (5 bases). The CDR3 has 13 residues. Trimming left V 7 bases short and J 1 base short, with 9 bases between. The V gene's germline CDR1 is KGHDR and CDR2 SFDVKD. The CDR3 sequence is CATRDQGNTEAFF. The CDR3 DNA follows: TGTGCCACCAGGGACCAGGGGAACACTGAAGCTTTCTTT.

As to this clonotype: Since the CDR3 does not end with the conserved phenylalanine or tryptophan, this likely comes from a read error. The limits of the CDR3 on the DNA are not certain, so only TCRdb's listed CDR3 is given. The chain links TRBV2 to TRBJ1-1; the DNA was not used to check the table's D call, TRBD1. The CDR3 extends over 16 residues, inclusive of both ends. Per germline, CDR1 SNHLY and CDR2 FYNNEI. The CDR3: CASGDGGTDAQTFGPG.

CDR3: CASSRQVTYEQYF. Written as DNA, the CDR3 is TGTGCCAGTAGCCGACAGGTCACCTACGAGCAGTACTTC. The chain combines TRBV19 with TRBJ2-7, with TRBD1 as a possible D gene (6 bases). CDR1 is LNHDA and CDR2 is SQIVND in the germline V gene (reference sequence). The CDR3 runs 13 residues. V gave up 6 bases and J gave up 2 bases, with 11 bases separating them.

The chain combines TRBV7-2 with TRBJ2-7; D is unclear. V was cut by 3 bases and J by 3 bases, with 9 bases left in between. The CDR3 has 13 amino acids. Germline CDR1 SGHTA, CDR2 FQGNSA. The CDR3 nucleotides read TGTGCCAGCAGCTTGGTGCAGCTCTACGAGCAGTACTTC. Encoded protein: CASSLVQLYEQYF.

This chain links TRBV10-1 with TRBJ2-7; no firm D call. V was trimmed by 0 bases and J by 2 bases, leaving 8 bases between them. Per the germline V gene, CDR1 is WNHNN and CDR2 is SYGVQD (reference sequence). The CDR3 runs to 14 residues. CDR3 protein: CASSESPGPYEQYF. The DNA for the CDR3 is TGCGCCAGCAGTGAGTCGCCCGGGCCCTACGAGCAGTACTTC.

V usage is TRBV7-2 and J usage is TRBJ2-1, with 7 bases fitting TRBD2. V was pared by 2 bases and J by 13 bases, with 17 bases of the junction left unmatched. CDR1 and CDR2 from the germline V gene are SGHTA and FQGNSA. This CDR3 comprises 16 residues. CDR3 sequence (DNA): TGTGCCAGCAGCTTACCGGGAGGCCCCGGGACGCAGGATCAGTTCTTC. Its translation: CASSLPGGPGTQDQFF.

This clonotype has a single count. For the CDR3, the DNA is TGCAGCGTTGGGACAGGGGGTTATGGCTACACCTTC. The encoded protein is CSVGTGGYGYTF. This rearrangement joins TRBV29-1 to TRBJ1-2, with 10 bases aligning to TRBD1. V shed 4 bases and J 5 bases; nucleotides not matched to a gene: 1. CDR3 length equals 12 residues. CDR1 is SQVTM and CDR2 is ANQGSEA in the germline V gene.

CDR3 protein: CASSDDLTGNTEAFF. CDR3 nucleotides: TGTGCCAGCAGCGACGATCTGACAGGGAACACTGAAGCTTTCTTT. This rearrangement joins TRBV2 to TRBJ1-1; the D gene is possibly TRBD1 (6 bases). Germline V gene sequence: CDR1 SNHLY, CDR2 FYNNEI. V lost 6 bases, J lost 1 base, and 15 bases lay in between. CDR3 length: 15 residues.

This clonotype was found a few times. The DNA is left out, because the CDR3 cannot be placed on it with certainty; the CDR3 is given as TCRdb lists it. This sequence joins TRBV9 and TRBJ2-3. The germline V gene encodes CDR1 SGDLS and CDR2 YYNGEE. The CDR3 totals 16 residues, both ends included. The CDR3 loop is CASSAGSDTQYFTQYF.

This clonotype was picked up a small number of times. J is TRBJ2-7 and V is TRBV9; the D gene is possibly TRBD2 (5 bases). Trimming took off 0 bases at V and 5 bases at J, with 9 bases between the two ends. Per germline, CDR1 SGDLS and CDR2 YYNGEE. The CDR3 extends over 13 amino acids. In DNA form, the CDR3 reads TGTGCCAGCAGCGTAGTTGGAGGCAACGAGCAGTACTTC. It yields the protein CASSVVGGNEQYF.

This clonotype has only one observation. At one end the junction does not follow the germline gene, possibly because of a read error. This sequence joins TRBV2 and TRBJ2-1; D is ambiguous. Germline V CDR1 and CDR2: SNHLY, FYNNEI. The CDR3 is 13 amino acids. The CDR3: CASRDVGTDSLSF. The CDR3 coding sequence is TGTGCCAGCAGGGACGTAGGCACAGATAGTCTGTCCTTT.

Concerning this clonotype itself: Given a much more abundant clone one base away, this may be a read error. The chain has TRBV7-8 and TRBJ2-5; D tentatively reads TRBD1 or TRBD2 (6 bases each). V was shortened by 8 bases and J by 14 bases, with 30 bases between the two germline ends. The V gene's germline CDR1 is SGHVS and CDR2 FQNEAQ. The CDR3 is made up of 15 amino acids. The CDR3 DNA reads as TGTGCCAGCGGGGACGGGGGCACAGATACGGAGTATTTTTACTTC. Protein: CASGDGGTDTEYFYF.

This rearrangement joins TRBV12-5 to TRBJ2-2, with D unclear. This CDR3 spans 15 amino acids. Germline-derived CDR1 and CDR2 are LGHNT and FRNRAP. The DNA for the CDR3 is TGTGCCAGCAGTTTCTCGTGGACGGCTGGCGGGGAGCTGTTTTTT. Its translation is CASSFSWTAGGELFF.

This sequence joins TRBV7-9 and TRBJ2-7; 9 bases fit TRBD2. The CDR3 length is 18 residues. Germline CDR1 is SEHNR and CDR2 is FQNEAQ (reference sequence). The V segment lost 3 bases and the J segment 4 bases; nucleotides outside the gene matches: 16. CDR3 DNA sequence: TGTGCCAGCAGCTTTCAAAGAGGCGGGGGGGGCGTTGAGTACGAGCAGTACGTC. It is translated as CASSFQRGGGGVEYEQYV.

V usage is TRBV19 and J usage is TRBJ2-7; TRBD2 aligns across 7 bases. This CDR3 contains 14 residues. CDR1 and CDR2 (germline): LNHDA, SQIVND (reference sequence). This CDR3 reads CASTRRGDQPQQFV. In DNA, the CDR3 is TGTGCCAGTACCAGACGGGGGGATCAGCCCCAGCAGTTTGTT.

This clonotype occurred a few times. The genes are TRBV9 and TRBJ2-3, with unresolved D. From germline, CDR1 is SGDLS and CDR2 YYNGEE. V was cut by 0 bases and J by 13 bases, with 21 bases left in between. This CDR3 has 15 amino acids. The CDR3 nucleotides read TGTGCCAGCAGCGTAGGTTCTGATACGCAGGATATTGAGTATTTT. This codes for CASSVGSDTQDIEYF.

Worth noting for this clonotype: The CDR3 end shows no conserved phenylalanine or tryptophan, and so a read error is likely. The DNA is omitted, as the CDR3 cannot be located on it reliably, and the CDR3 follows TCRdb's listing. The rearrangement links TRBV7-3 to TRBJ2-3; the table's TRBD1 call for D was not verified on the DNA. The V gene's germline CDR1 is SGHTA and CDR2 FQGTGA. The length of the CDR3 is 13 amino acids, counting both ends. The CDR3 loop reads CASGSGDRGLDYG.

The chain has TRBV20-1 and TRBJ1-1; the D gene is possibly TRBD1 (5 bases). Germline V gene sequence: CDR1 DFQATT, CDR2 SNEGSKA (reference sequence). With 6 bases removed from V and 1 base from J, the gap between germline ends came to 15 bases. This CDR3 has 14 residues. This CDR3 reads CSAFLGRKNTEAFF. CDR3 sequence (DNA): TGCAGTGCCTTCCTGGGACGCAAGAACACTGAAGCTTTCTTT.

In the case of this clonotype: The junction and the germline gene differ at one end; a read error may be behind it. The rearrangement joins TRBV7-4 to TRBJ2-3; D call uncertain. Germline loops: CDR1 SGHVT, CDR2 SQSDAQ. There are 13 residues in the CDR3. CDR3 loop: CASGAGLTERAVF. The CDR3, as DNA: TGTGCCAGCGGCGCCGGCCTCACGGAGAGAGCAGTTTTT.

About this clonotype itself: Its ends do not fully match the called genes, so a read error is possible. This chain's CDR3 is CASRVGGGGYNSLLHF. The CDR3 region has the DNA TGTGCCAGCAGAGTGGGGGGGGGCGGCTATAATTCACTCCTCCACTTT. This chain uses TRBV7-9 with TRBJ1-6; TRBD1 might be the D (6 bases). In germline, CDR1 is SEHNR, CDR2 FQNEAQ (reference sequence). This CDR3 has 16 residues.